Listed here are 31 T cell receptor beta chains from one sample, sequenced in a study of T-cell memory formation after mild COVID-19. TCRdb re-derived calls from the 5' RACE reads in MiXCR, one entry per CDR3 protein. This table holds about 82,000 distinct CDR3 sequences, around 15% found once. The sample consisted of PBMCs or a T cell subset sorted from them (not recorded which). The receptors originated from a young man who had mild COVID-19 (a few samples of this study predate the infection). Cell type and time point are not known.

This clonotype was recorded a few times. V gene TRBV20-1 combines with J gene TRBJ2-5, with 10 nucleotides matching TRBD2. The CDR3 is made up of 17 amino acids. Losses at the gene ends were 2 bases for V and 5 bases for J; bases not matched to a gene: 14. The germline V gene encodes CDR1 DFQATT and CDR2 SNEGSKA (reference sequence). This CDR3 is CSARSLREAGGLETQYF. CDR3 nucleotides: TGCAGTGCTAGATCCCTACGGGAAGCGGGGGGGCTTGAGACCCAGTACTTC.

This clonotype showed up just a few times. The rearrangement joins TRBV29-1 to TRBJ2-1; TRBD1 matches at 8 bases. Germline V gives CDR1 SQVTM, CDR2 ANQGSEA. After removal of 4 bases from V and 0 bases from J, the junction contained 8 bases not matched to a gene. The CDR3 consists of 16 residues. The CDR3 protein is CSVVGGQVSSYNEQFF. CDR3 sequence (DNA): TGCAGCGTTGTGGGGGGACAGGTGAGCTCCTACAATGAGCAGTTCTTC.

This chain connects TRBV5-1 to TRBJ1-1, with TRBD1 identical over 7 bases. The CDR3 totals 16 residues. V dropped 4 bases and J dropped 4; count of bases not matched to a gene: 13. CDR1 is SGHRS and CDR2 is YFSETQ in the germline V gene. The CDR3, as DNA: TGCGCCAGCAGCCGTCGACAGGGCGGAGAGGGCACTGAAGCTTTCTTT. It yields the protein CASSRRQGGEGTEAFF. The whole variable domain, remainder taken from reference TRBV5-1 and TRBJ1-1, is KAGVTQTPRYLIKTRGQQVTLSCSPISGHRSVSWYQQTPGQGLQFLFEYFSETQRNKGNFPGRFSGRQFSNSRSEMNVSTLELGDSALYLCASSRRQGGEGTEAFFGQGTRLTVV.

The chain is built from TRBV4-1 and TRBJ2-1; 9 bases are a match to TRBD2. Trimming removed 0 bases from V and 3 bases from J; junction bases left unmatched: 9. Germline CDR1 is MGHRA and CDR2 is YSYEKL. CDR3 length: 18 amino acids. CDR3 region: CASSQEVAQRGVYNEQFF. CDR3 sequence (DNA): TGCGCCAGCAGCCAAGAAGTCGCGCAGCGGGGGGTCTACAATGAGCAGTTCTTC.

This clonotype was seen only a few times. J is TRBJ2-7 and V is TRBV29-1; D call uncertain. The CDR3 has 11 residues. The V gene lost 4 bases and the J gene lost 4 bases, with 8 bases spanning the gap. Germline assignment: CDR1 SQVTM and CDR2 ANQGSEA. The CDR3 is CSVAVGYEQYV. CDR3 coding DNA: TGCAGCGTTGCGGTCGGGTACGAGCAGTACGTC.

The chain is built from TRBV9 and TRBJ2-3, with 10 bases identical to TRBD2. V was clipped by 2 bases and J by 2 bases; unmatched bases: 2. The CDR3 consists of 15 residues. Germline-derived CDR1 and CDR2 are SGDLS and YYNGEE. Here the CDR3 DNA reads TGTGCCAGCAGCGTCGGACTAGCGGACACAGATACGCAGTATTTT. Amino acid sequence: CASSVGLADTDTQYF.

This clonotype has more than one count but fewer than ten. The rearrangement joins TRBV19 to TRBJ2-1, with D possibly TRBD1 on 5 matching bases. In germline, CDR1 is LNHDA, CDR2 SQIVND (reference sequence). V lost 6 bases to trimming and J lost 6 bases, with 9 bases between them. The CDR3 is made up of 12 amino acids. The CDR3 DNA follows: TGTGCCAGTAGCCCCCAGGGCAATGAGCAGTTCTTC. Translated, it gives CASSPQGNEQFF.

This clonotype was seen more than once but under ten times. CDR3: CASSGRGGHNEQFF. CDR3 bases: TGCGCCAGCAGCGGGCGGGGGGGCCATAATGAGCAGTTCTTC. V is TRBV4-3 and J is TRBJ2-1; 9 nucleotides match TRBD2. V trimming: 5 bases; J trimming: 7 bases; junction bases outside the gene matches: 6. Germline assignment: CDR1 LGHNA and CDR2 YSLEER. The CDR3 has 14 amino acids.

The J gene is TRBJ2-3, the V gene TRBV20-1; D ambiguous. Deletions cut 3 bases from V and 6 bases from J, with 13 bases between. Germline V gene sequence: CDR1 DFQATT, CDR2 SNEGSKA (reference sequence). CDR3 size: 13 residues. In nucleotides, the CDR3 is TGCAGTGCTAGGGCCGGAGTCGCGGATACGCAGTATTTT. It codes for CSARAGVADTQYF.

The genes are TRBV3-1 and TRBJ2-5; tentatively, D is TRBD1 (8 bases). CDR1 and CDR2 from the germline V gene are LGHDT and YNNKEL (reference sequence). Deletions cut 6 bases from V and 5 bases from J, with 16 bases between. The CDR3 runs 14 residues. The CDR3 loop is CASSLGQGGETQYF. The CDR3 region has the DNA TGTGCCAGCAGTCTCGGACAGGGAGGGGAGACCCAGTACTTC.

This clonotype was observed many times. The CDR3 region has the DNA TGTGCCAGCAGCCCCGGGGGGGGGCTGAACTATGGCTACACCTTC. This encodes CASSPGGGLNYGYTF. The chain carries TRBV7-8 and TRBJ1-2; a possible D gene is TRBD1 (6 bases). CDR3 size: 15 residues. Germline values: CDR1 SGHVS, CDR2 FQNEAQ. V dropped 5 bases and J dropped 2 bases, with 15 bases sitting between them.

The sample holds many counts of this clonotype. The rearrangement links TRBV7-9 to TRBJ2-3; the match to TRBD1 covers 7 bases. This CDR3 has 13 amino acids. Germline V CDR1 and CDR2: SEHNR, FQNEAQ (reference sequence). V trimming: 3 bases; J trimming: 8 bases; junction bases outside the gene matches: 5. The CDR3 sequence is CASSFEGAGTQYF. The CDR3 DNA follows: TGTGCCAGCAGCTTCGAGGGGGCGGGTACGCAGTATTTT.

This clonotype was counted only a few times. This chain connects TRBV25-1 to TRBJ2-1; D call uncertain. Between the trimmed V and J ends, which lost 6 bases and 7 bases, there was a span of 7 bases. The CDR3 spans 11 residues. The germline V gene has CDR1 MGHDK and CDR2 SYGVNS. CDR3 loop: CASRLGNEQFF. The DNA for the CDR3 is TGTGCCAGCAGATTAGGTAATGAGCAGTTCTTC.

DNA for the CDR3: TGCGCCAGCAGCTTCGCAGGGGGTGATGGCTACACCTTC. It codes for CASSFAGGDGYTF. V gene TRBV5-1 combines with J gene TRBJ1-2; 7 nucleotides line up with TRBD1. Per germline, CDR1 SGHRS and CDR2 YFSETQ. The CDR3 is 13 amino acids. Trimming removed 2 bases from V and 6 bases from J; junction bases left unmatched: 4. Full variable domain (missing parts from reference TRBV5-1 and TRBJ1-2): KAGVTQTPRYLIKTRGQQVTLSCSPISGHRSVSWYQQTPGQGLQFLFEYFSETQRNKGNFPGRFSGRQFSNSRSEMNVSTLELGDSALYLCASSFAGGDGYTFGSGTRLTVV.

In its sample, this clonotype was seen a few times. The chain has TRBV20-1 and TRBJ2-4; D gene unclear. This CDR3 is 14 amino acids long. Trimming pared 6 bases from V and 0 bases from J, leaving 12 bases between. Germline loops: CDR1 DFQATT, CDR2 SNEGSKA (reference sequence). As DNA, the CDR3 is TGCAGTGCAGCGACCATGCGAGCCAAAAACATTCAGTACTTC. This gives the protein CSAATMRAKNIQYF.

The CDR3 nucleotides read TGTGCCAGCAGCGGCCGGATAAACCGGGATACGCAGTATTTT. This sequence encodes CASSGRINRDTQYF. The chain couples TRBV7-2 to TRBJ2-3; D unclear. Germline values: CDR1 SGHTA, CDR2 FQGNSA. The CDR3 spans 14 residues. V was shortened by 5 bases and J by 6 bases, with 15 bases between the two germline ends.

This clonotype was seen more than once but under ten times. The chain recombines TRBV7-9 with TRBJ2-3, with D possibly being TRBD2 (5 bases). The germline gives CDR1 SEHNR, CDR2 FQNEAQ (reference sequence). Trimming shortened V by 4 bases and J by 4 bases, and 15 bases separated the two germline ends. The CDR3 totals 15 residues. CDR3 in DNA: TGTGCCAGCAGCTCGGATGCTAGCATAGCAGATACGCAGTATTTT. Protein product: CASSSDASIADTQYF.

In its sample, this clonotype was seen many times. The chain links TRBV7-6 to TRBJ1-1, with TRBD1 matching 8 bases. The CDR3 totals 13 residues. Germline loops: CDR1 SGHVS, CDR2 FNYEAQ. Losses at the gene ends were 5 bases for V and 11 bases for J; bases not matched to a gene: 10. The CDR3, as DNA: TGTGCCAGCAGCGATGGACAGGGCCGGGGGGCTTTCTTT. Translated, it gives CASSDGQGRGAFF.

This clonotype occurred a few times. V is TRBV28 and J is TRBJ2-1; 7 nucleotides align to TRBD1. V shed 7 bases and J 3 bases; nucleotides not matched to a gene: 9. This CDR3 has 15 amino acids. The V gene's germline CDR1 is MDHEN and CDR2 SYDVKM. CDR3 residues: CASTQGVGVYNEQFF. The CDR3 DNA is TGTGCCAGCACCCAGGGGGTGGGGGTCTACAATGAGCAGTTCTTC.

The chain couples TRBV7-2 to TRBJ2-3; tentative D call: TRBD2 (6 bases). The CDR3 covers 14 residues. In germline, CDR1 is SGHTA, CDR2 FQGNSA. Trimming took off 5 bases at V and 2 bases at J, with 11 bases between the two ends. CDR3 protein: CASSRWGVTDTQYF. CDR3 coding DNA: TGTGCCAGCAGCCGATGGGGGGTCACAGATACGCAGTATTTT.

This clonotype was counted ten times or more. The chain uses TRBV4-1 and TRBJ2-1; D is undetermined. Germline values: CDR1 MGHRA, CDR2 YSYEKL. Trimming left V 0 bases short and J 10 bases short, with 7 bases between. The CDR3 has 12 amino acids. The CDR3 coding sequence is TGCGCCAGCAGCCAAGAATGGCGGGAGCAGTTCTTC. Its translation: CASSQEWREQFF.

This clonotype was detected only a few times. V and J are TRBV4-2 and TRBJ2-7, with TRBD2 matching 14 bases. Germline CDR1 reads LGHNA; CDR2 reads YNFKEQ. This CDR3 contains 21 residues. The V segment lost 0 bases and the J segment 0 bases; nucleotides outside the gene matches: 13. The CDR3 sequence is CASSQEFGRTSGGTNSYEQYV. For the CDR3, the DNA is TGTGCCAGCAGCCAAGAGTTCGGGAGGACTAGCGGGGGGACCAACTCCTACGAGCAGTACGTC.

This clonotype was seen more than once but under ten times. This sequence joins TRBV5-6 and TRBJ2-7; D is perhaps TRBD1 (5 bases). V lost 0 bases, J lost 7 bases, and 17 bases lay in between. The CDR3 spans 15 residues. Germline CDR1 and CDR2: SGHDT and YYEEEE. The CDR3 spells CASSLEQWGSSEQYV. For the CDR3, the DNA is TGTGCCAGCAGCTTGGAACAGTGGGGCTCATCAGAGCAGTACGTC.

This clonotype was recorded a few times. This chain links TRBV4-1 with TRBJ1-5; 7 bases agree with TRBD1. Germline assignment: CDR1 MGHRA and CDR2 YSYEKL. The V and J ends lost 4 bases and 5 bases, in that order; junction bases with no gene match: 11. The CDR3 is 16 amino acids. DNA of the CDR3: TGCGCCAGCAGCCGTAAACCACAGGGGTTGGATCAGCCCCAGCATTTT. Protein: CASSRKPQGLDQPQHF.

This clonotype has a handful of counts. V is TRBV29-1 and J is TRBJ2-3; 11 nucleotides align to TRBD1. V lost 2 bases and J lost 4; bases outside the gene matches: 11. The CDR3 is made up of 17 amino acids. In germline, CDR1 is SQVTM, CDR2 ANQGSEA. In DNA, the CDR3 is TGCAGCGTTGAACCCAGGACAGGGGGCTTTAGGGCAGATACGCAGTATTTT. Its protein product is CSVEPRTGGFRADTQYF.

The V and J genes are TRBV6-2 or TRBV6-3 and TRBJ2-3; perhaps D is TRBD1 or TRBD2 (5 bases each). Germline V gene sequence: CDR1 MNHEY, CDR2 SVGEGT. The V end was cut by 5 bases, the J end by 1 base, with 16 bases between. The CDR3 contains 16 residues. CDR3 amino acids: CASSLLPGPRTDTQYF. DNA of the CDR3: TGTGCCAGCAGTCTACTACCGGGACCCCGCACAGATACGCAGTATTTT.

This clonotype showed up many times. The chain couples TRBV24-1 to TRBJ2-1; D is possibly TRBD2 (6 bases). Germline V lookup: CDR1 KGHDR, CDR2 SFDVKD. This CDR3 is built from 13 residues. V dropped 1 base and J dropped 7 bases, with 7 bases sitting between them. CDR3 bases: TGTGCCACCAGTGATTTCGGGGGTAATGAGCAGTTCTTC. Protein: CATSDFGGNEQFF.

This clonotype was seen only a few times. The chain recombines TRBV2 with TRBJ2-3, with 7 nucleotides matching TRBD2. The CDR3 runs 16 residues. In germline, CDR1 is SNHLY, CDR2 FYNNEI. J lost 4 bases, V lost 6 bases, and 13 bases had no gene match. The CDR3 is CASRELSGVWADTQYF. The DNA of the CDR3 is TGTGCCAGCAGGGAACTCAGCGGGGTATGGGCAGATACGCAGTATTTT.

The rearrangement joins TRBV28 to TRBJ2-1; no reliable D call. Trimming took off 3 bases at V and 6 bases at J, with 9 bases between the two ends. Germline-derived CDR1 and CDR2 are MDHEN and SYDVKM. This CDR3 has 13 residues. The CDR3 is CASSFRVANEQFF. CDR3 in DNA: TGTGCCAGCAGTTTCCGGGTGGCCAATGAGCAGTTCTTC. Variable domain in full (rest from reference TRBV28 and TRBJ2-1): DVKVTQSSRYLVKRTGEKVFLECVQDMDHENMFWYRQDPGLGLRLIYFSYDVKMKEKGDIPEGYSVSREKKERFSLILESASTNQTSMYLCASSFRVANEQFFGPGTRLTVL.

This clonotype was found a few times. V gene TRBV4-1 combines with J gene TRBJ2-7; D is unclear. CDR3 length equals 13 residues. Germline CDR1 reads MGHRA; CDR2 reads YSYEKL. V lost 4 bases and J lost 0, with 7 bases in between. CDR3 DNA sequence: TGCGCCAGCAGCCTCGAGCACTCCTACGAGCAGTACTTC. This sequence encodes CASSLEHSYEQYF.

The gene calls are TRBV2 and TRBJ2-5; D assignment may be TRBD1 or TRBD2 (5 bases each). Germline V gives CDR1 SNHLY, CDR2 FYNNEI. Trimming left V 6 bases short and J 4 bases short, with 15 bases between. This CDR3 region has 14 residues. The CDR3 DNA sequence: TGTGCCAGCAGGGACTTCGGGGCGGGAGAGACCCAGTACTTC. Translation gives CASRDFGAGETQYF.